Following are 23 T cell receptor beta chains from one sample sequenced in a study of T cells after yellow fever vaccination. TCRdb reprocessed the 5' RACE reads with MiXCR, giving one entry per CDR3 protein. The sample has around 320,000 distinct CDR3 sequences, around 4.3% seen once. Sequencing used PBMCs, obtained 15 days after the yellow fever booster vaccination. These receptors were taken from a man between 18 and 35 years old who received the YFV17D yellow fever vaccine.

This clonotype was recorded at least ten times. The chain recombines TRBV28 with TRBJ1-5; weak D call: TRBD1 (6 bases). The ends were cut back, 2 bases at V and 6 bases at J, with 8 bases in the middle. This CDR3 comprises 13 residues. Germline CDR1 is MDHEN and CDR2 is SYDVKM. This CDR3 is CASSLGGFQPQHF. In DNA form, the CDR3 reads TGTGCCAGCAGTTTAGGGGGCTTTCAGCCCCAGCATTTT.

To note about this clonotype: At one end the junction does not follow the germline gene, possibly because of a read error. The chain joins TRBV7-9 to TRBJ1-3; possibly TRBD1 for D (5 bases). The germline V gene encodes CDR1 SEHNR and CDR2 FQNEAQ (reference sequence). The CDR3 has 15 amino acids. CDR3 DNA sequence: TGTGCCAGCACCTTATGGGGACCCGGTGGAAACACCATATATTTT. It codes for CASTLWGPGGNTIYF.

This clonotype was counted many times. The CDR3: CASSLGQDYGYTF. As DNA, the CDR3 is TGCGCCAGCAGCTTGGGACAGGACTATGGCTACACCTTC. The chain has TRBV5-1 and TRBJ1-2; possible D gene TRBD1, 6 bases. The CDR3 covers 13 residues. Trimming left V 0 bases short and J 3 bases short, with 6 bases between. CDR1 SGHRS and CDR2 YFSETQ come from the germline V gene. Supplemented by reference TRBV5-1 and TRBJ1-2, the full variable domain reads KAGVTQTPRYLIKTRGQQVTLSCSPISGHRSVSWYQQTPGQGLQFLFEYFSETQRNKGNFPGRFSGRQFSNSRSEMNVSTLELGDSALYLCASSLGQDYGYTFGSGTRLTVV.

This clonotype was counted at least ten times. The V and J genes are TRBV12-3 or TRBV12-4 and TRBJ1-1; 8 bases map to TRBD1. Trimming at V came to 5 bases and at J to 3 bases, leaving 8 bases not matched to a gene. The CDR3 length is 15 residues. The CDR3 DNA follows: TGTGCCAGCAGTATCCAGGGGGCTGTTCACACTGAAGCTTTCTTT. Its translation: CASSIQGAVHTEAFF.

This clonotype was counted a few times. The J gene is TRBJ1-1, the V gene TRBV2, with D unclear. V lost 1 base and J 3 bases, leaving 6 bases between the germline ends. The CDR3 runs to 13 residues. CDR1 is SNHLY, CDR2 FYNNEI, per germline. The CDR3 is CASSEGGDTEAFF. The CDR3 DNA follows: TGTGCCAGCAGTGAAGGTGGCGACACTGAAGCTTTCTTT. The variable domain in full, with the rest retrieved from reference TRBV2 and TRBJ1-1, is EPEVTQTPSHQVTQMGQEVILRCVPISNHLYFYWYRQILGQKVEFLVSFYNNEISEKSEIFDDQFSVERPDGSNFTLKIRSTKLEDSAMYFCASSEGGDTEAFFGQGTRLTVV.

The chain carries TRBV5-1 and TRBJ1-1, with a weak D call TRBD1 (5 bases). The length of the CDR3 is 14 residues. V was cut by 6 bases and J by 2 bases, with 14 bases left in between. The V gene's germline CDR1 is SGHRS and CDR2 YFSETQ. The CDR3 region has the DNA TGCGCCAGCACCCCTCGGGGCGCCAACACTGAAGCTTTCTTT. It specifies CASTPRGANTEAFF.

This clonotype occurred many times. The chain links TRBV20-1 to TRBJ2-7; D gene uncertain. V lost 4 bases and J lost 7, with 14 bases in between. The CDR3 has 12 amino acids. In germline, CDR1 is DFQATT, CDR2 SNEGSKA (reference sequence). The DNA for the CDR3 is TGCAGTGCTAATCAGGCTCTTCGAGAGCAGTACTTC. Encoded protein: CSANQALREQYF.

This clonotype was observed at least ten times. V gene TRBV20-1 combines with J gene TRBJ1-2; maybe TRBD1 (5 bases). CDR1 and CDR2 (germline): DFQATT, SNEGSKA (reference sequence). The CDR3 loop spans 13 amino acids. The ends were cut back, 0 bases at V and 6 bases at J, with 11 bases in the middle. CDR3: CSARDPGRHGYTF. The CDR3 coding sequence is TGCAGTGCTAGAGATCCAGGGCGCCATGGCTACACCTTC.

This clonotype was recorded a few times. DNA of the CDR3: TGTGCCAGCTCACAGGGATCTGGAGACGAGCAGTACGTC. Its protein product is CASSQGSGDEQYV. This chain joins TRBV18 and TRBJ2-7; D unclear. The CDR3 extends over 13 amino acids. V lost 4 bases, J lost 5 bases, and 12 bases lay in between. CDR1 and CDR2 (germline): KGHSH, LQKENI.

This chain joins TRBV30 and TRBJ1-3; 10 bases are a match to TRBD1. Germline V CDR1 and CDR2: GTSNPN, SVGIG (reference sequence). The CDR3 runs to 16 residues. With 3 bases clipped from V and 1 base from J, the junction kept 6 bases outside the gene matches. Here the CDR3 DNA reads TGTGCCTGGAGGGGACAGGGGACGATATCTGGAAACACCATATATTTT. It translates to CAWRGQGTISGNTIYF.

The chain recombines TRBV11-1 with TRBJ2-3; D call uncertain. The germline V gene has CDR1 SGHAT and CDR2 FQDESV (reference sequence). This CDR3 is built from 15 residues. The V end was cut by 4 bases, the J end by 2 bases, with 13 bases between. CDR3 in DNA: TGTGCCAGCAGCTACCGCAGAAGTGTCACAGATACGCAGTATTTT. Residues: CASSYRRSVTDTQYF.

The sample holds many counts of this clonotype. The chain is built from TRBV20-1 and TRBJ2-1, with TRBD1 matching 8 bases. The CDR3 loop spans 12 amino acids. Looked up from germline, CDR1 is DFQATT and CDR2 is SNEGSKA (reference sequence). Losses at the gene ends were 2 bases for V and 8 bases for J; bases not matched to a gene: 2. The CDR3 here is CSARNRGDEQFF. The CDR3 DNA reads TGCAGTGCTAGAAACAGGGGGGATGAGCAGTTCTTC.

The rearrangement uses TRBV6-5 and TRBJ2-5; 12 bases are a match to TRBD1. V was pared by 5 bases and J by 5 bases, with 12 bases of the junction left unmatched. CDR3 length equals 17 residues. In germline, CDR1 is MNHEY, CDR2 SVGAGI. CDR3 region: CASSRRPGQGAWETQYF. CDR3 DNA: TGTGCCAGCAGTAGACGACCGGGACAGGGGGCGTGGGAGACCCAGTACTTC.

This clonotype showed up many times. The chain recombines TRBV5-1 with TRBJ2-5; the match to TRBD1 covers 7 bases. Looked up from germline, CDR1 is SGHRS and CDR2 is YFSETQ. Trimming cost V 6 bases and J 5 bases; bases outside gene matches: 4. This CDR3 spans 12 amino acids. CDR3 DNA: TGCGCCAGCACAGGGGGATGGGAGACCCAGTACTTC. This gives the protein CASTGGWETQYF.

In this sample, this clonotype turned up many times. As DNA, the CDR3 is TGCGCCAGCAGCCAAGGCAGGGTGGAATCCTATGGCTACACCTTC. Residues: CASSQGRVESYGYTF. This sequence joins TRBV4-1 and TRBJ1-2, with D possibly matching TRBD1 (5 bases). V was trimmed by 1 base and J by 4 bases, leaving 13 bases between them. Germline loops: CDR1 MGHRA, CDR2 YSYEKL. CDR3 length: 15 amino acids.

Only a few counts were recorded for this clonotype. V is TRBV5-6 and J is TRBJ2-6; D ambiguous. The germline CDR1 and CDR2 sequences are SGHDT and YYEEEE. V gave up 2 bases and J gave up 0 bases, with 6 bases separating them. The CDR3 covers 15 residues. The chain's CDR3 is CASSFGNSGANVLTF. As DNA, the CDR3 is TGTGCCAGCAGCTTTGGGAACTCTGGGGCCAACGTCCTGACTTTC.

This clonotype has a count of ten or more. V gene TRBV12-3 or TRBV12-4 combines with J gene TRBJ2-7, with 7 bases that match TRBD2. Trimming at V came to 6 bases and at J to 5 bases, leaving 10 bases not matched to a gene. The CDR3 has 14 residues. The CDR3 nucleotides are TGTGCCAGCAGCCCCAGAAACGGGGGGAACGAGCAGTACTTC. As protein: CASSPRNGGNEQYF.

This clonotype was detected many times. This chain links TRBV4-3 with TRBJ2-5; D gene ambiguous. In germline, CDR1 is LGHNA, CDR2 YSLEER. This CDR3 comprises 13 residues. V was clipped by 2 bases and J by 3 bases, with 7 bases between them. The CDR3, as DNA: TGCGCCAGCAGCCAATTCCCAGAAGAGACCCAGTACTTC. Its translation is CASSQFPEETQYF.

This clonotype was recorded at least ten times. The CDR3 DNA reads as TGTGCCAGCAGCTTTTACAGCGGGCAAGAGACCCAGTACTTC. Residues: CASSFYSGQETQYF. The chain uses TRBV7-2 and TRBJ2-5; tentatively, D is TRBD2 (6 bases). V lost 3 bases to trimming and J lost 2 bases, with 10 bases between them. Germline V lookup: CDR1 SGHTA, CDR2 FQGNSA. This CDR3 has 14 residues.

This clonotype appeared many times. This chain uses TRBV20-1 with TRBJ1-1; TRBD1 matches 8 bases. With 5 bases clipped from V and 4 bases from J, the junction kept 12 bases outside the gene matches. Germline assignment: CDR1 DFQATT and CDR2 SNEGSKA (reference sequence). This CDR3 contains 15 residues. The CDR3 coding sequence is TGCAGTGCTCACGGACAGGGAGGCGTCTCCACTGAAGCTTTCTTT. Residues: CSAHGQGGVSTEAFF.

This sequence joins TRBV4-3 and TRBJ2-3, with D possibly TRBD1 on 6 matching bases. Germline CDR1 and CDR2: LGHNA and YSLEER. Trimming left V 0 bases short and J 2 bases short, with 9 bases between. The CDR3 totals 15 residues. CDR3 sequence: CASSQEDSDTDTQYF. The CDR3 DNA is TGCGCCAGCAGCCAAGAGGACAGCGACACAGATACGCAGTATTTT.

At least ten counts were recorded for this clonotype. The chain links TRBV15 to TRBJ1-5; D unclear. CDR1 LNHNV and CDR2 YYDKDF come from the germline V gene (reference sequence). CDR3 length: 13 amino acids. Trimming cost V 1 base and J 0 bases, with 1 base left between them. In DNA form, the CDR3 reads TGTGCCACCAGCAGAGCTAGCAATCAGCCCCAGCATTTT. This translates into CATSRASNQPQHF.

This clonotype was observed many times. This chain links TRBV20-1 with TRBJ2-1, with 9 bases matching TRBD2. Looked up from germline, CDR1 is DFQATT and CDR2 is SNEGSKA (reference sequence). The CDR3 spans 15 residues. V was clipped by 5 bases and J by 5 bases; unmatched bases: 10. The CDR3 loop reads CSAGGAGGTHNEQFF. For the CDR3, the DNA is TGCAGTGCTGGCGGGGCGGGGGGGACCCACAATGAGCAGTTCTTC.